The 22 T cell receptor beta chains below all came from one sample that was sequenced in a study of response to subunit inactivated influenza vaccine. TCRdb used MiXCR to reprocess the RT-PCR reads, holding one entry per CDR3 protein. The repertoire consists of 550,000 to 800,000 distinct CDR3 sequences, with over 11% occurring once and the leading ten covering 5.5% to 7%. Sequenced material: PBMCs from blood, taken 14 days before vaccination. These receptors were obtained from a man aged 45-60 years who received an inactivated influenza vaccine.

The CDR3 region is CASSLGRLAGGTDTQYF. As DNA, the CDR3 is TGTGCCAGCAGCTTAGGGAGACTAGCGGGGGGCACAGATACGCAGTATTTT. This sequence joins TRBV7-2 and TRBJ2-3, with 12 bases that match TRBD2. This CDR3 is built from 17 residues. V trimming: 1 base; J trimming: 1 base; junction bases outside the gene matches: 3. The V gene's germline CDR1 is SGHTA and CDR2 FQGNSA.

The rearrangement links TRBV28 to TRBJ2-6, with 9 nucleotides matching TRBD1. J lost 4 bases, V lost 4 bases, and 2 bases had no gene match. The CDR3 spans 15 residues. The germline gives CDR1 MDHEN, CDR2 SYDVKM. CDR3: CASSYRGLGANVLTF. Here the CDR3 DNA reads TGTGCCAGCAGTTACAGGGGGCTCGGGGCCAACGTCCTGACTTTC.

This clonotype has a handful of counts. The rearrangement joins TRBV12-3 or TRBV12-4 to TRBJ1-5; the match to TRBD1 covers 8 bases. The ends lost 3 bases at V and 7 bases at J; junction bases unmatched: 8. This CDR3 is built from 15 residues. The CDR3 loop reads CASSFGQGVGQPQHF. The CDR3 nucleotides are TGTGCCAGCAGTTTCGGACAGGGCGTAGGGCAGCCCCAGCATTTT.

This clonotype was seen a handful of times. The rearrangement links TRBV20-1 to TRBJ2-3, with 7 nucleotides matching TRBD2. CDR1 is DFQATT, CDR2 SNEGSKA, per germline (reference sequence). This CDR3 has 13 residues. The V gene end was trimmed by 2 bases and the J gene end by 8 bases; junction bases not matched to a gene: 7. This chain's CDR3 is CSARFPASGTQYF. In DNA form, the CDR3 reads TGCAGTGCTAGATTCCCAGCTAGCGGTACGCAGTATTTT.

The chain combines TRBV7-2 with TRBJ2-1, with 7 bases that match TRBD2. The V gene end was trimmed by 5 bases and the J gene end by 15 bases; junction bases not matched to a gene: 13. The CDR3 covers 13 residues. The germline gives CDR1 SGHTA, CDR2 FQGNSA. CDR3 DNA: TGTGCCAGCAGCATCGGGACTACGACGAGCAGGTTCTTC. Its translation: CASSIGTTTSRFF. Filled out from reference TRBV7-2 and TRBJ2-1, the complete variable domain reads GAGVSQSPSNKVTEKGKDVELRCDPISGHTALYWYRQSLGQGLEFLIYFQGNSAPDKSGLPSDRFSAERTGGSVSTLTIQRTQQEDSAVYLCASSIGTTTSRFFGPGTRLTVL.

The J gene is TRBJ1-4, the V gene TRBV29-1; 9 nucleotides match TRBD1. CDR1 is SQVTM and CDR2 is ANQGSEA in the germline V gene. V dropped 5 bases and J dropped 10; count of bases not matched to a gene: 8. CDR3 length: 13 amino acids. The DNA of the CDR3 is TGCAGCGTTAGGGGACAGGGTAGTGGAAAACTGTTTTTT. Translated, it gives CSVRGQGSGKLFF.

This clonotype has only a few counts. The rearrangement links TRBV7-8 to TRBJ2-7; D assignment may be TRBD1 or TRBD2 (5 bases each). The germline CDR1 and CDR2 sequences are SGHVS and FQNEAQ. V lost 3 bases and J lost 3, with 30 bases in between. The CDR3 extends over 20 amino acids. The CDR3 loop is CASSLHKPGPGSLGHYEQYF. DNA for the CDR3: TGTGCCAGCAGCTTGCACAAACCGGGACCAGGGAGTTTAGGGCACTACGAGCAGTACTTC.

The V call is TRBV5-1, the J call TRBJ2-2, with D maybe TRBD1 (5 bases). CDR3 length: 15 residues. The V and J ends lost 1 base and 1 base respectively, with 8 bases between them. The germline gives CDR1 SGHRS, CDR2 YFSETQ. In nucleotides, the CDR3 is TGCGCCAGCAGCTTGTTAGGACAGAACACCGGGGAGCTGTTTTTT. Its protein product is CASSLLGQNTGELFF.

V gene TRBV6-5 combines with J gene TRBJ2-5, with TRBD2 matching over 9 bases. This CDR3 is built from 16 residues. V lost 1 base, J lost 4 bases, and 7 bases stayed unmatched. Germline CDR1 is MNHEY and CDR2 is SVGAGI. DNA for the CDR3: TGTGCCAGCAGTTACTTGGCGGGAGGGCCAGGAGAGACCCAGTACTTC. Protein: CASSYLAGGPGETQYF.

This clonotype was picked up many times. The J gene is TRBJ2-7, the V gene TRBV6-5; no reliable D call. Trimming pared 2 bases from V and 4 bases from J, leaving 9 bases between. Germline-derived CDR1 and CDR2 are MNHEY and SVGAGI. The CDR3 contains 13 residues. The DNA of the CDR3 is TGTGCCAGCAGTTACCATCTGGGATACGAGCAGTACTTC. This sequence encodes CASSYHLGYEQYF.

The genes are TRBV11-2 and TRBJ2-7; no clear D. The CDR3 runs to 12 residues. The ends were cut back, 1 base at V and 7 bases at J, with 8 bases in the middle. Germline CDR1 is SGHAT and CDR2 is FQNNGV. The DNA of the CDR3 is TGTGCCAGCAGCTTAGGCCCGAGGGAGCAGTACTTC. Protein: CASSLGPREQYF. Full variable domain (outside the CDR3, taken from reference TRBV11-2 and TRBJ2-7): EAGVAQSPRYKIIEKRQSVAFWCNPISGHATLYWYQQILGQGPKLLIQFQNNGVVDDSQLPKDRFSAERLKGVDSTLKIQPAKLEDSAVYLCASSLGPREQYFGPGTRLTVT.

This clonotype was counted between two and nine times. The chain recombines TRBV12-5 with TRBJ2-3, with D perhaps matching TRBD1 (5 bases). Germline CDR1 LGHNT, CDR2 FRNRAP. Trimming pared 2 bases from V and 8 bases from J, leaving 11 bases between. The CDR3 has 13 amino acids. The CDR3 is CASGLSGQRTQYF. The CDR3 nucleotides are TGTGCTAGTGGTTTGTCAGGGCAACGTACGCAGTATTTT.

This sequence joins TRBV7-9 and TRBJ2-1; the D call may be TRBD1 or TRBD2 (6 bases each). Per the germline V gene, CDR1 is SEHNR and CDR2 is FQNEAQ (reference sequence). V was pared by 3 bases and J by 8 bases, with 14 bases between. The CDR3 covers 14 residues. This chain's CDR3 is CASSLWGAGDEQFF. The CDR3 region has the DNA TGTGCCAGCAGCTTGTGGGGGGCCGGGGATGAGCAGTTCTTC.

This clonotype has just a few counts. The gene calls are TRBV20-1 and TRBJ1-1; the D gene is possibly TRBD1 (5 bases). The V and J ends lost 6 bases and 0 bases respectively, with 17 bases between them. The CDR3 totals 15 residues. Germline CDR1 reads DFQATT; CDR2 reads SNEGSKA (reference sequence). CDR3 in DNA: TGCAGTGCCCCCTCCATGCGGGGCCTGAACACTGAAGCTTTCTTT. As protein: CSAPSMRGLNTEAFF.

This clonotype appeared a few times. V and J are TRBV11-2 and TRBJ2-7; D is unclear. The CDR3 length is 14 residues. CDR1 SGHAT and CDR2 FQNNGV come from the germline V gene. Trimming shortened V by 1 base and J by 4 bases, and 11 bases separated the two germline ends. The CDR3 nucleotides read TGTGCCAGCAGCTTAGTCCCCCACAGTTACGAGCAGTACTTC. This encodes CASSLVPHSYEQYF. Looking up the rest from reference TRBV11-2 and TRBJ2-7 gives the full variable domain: EAGVAQSPRYKIIEKRQSVAFWCNPISGHATLYWYQQILGQGPKLLIQFQNNGVVDDSQLPKDRFSAERLKGVDSTLKIQPAKLEDSAVYLCASSLVPHSYEQYFGPGTRLTVT.

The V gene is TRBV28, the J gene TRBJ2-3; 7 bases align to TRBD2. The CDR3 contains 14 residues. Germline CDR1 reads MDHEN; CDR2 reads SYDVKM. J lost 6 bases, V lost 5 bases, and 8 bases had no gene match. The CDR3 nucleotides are TGTGCCAGCAGTCCGGGACTATCCGGGGATACGCAGTATTTT. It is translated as CASSPGLSGDTQYF.

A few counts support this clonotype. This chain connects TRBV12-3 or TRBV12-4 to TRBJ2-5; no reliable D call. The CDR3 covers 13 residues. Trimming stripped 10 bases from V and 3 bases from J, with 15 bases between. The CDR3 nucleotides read TGTGCCATCCGAGATCTGACCAAAGAGACCCAGTACTTC. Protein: CAIRDLTKETQYF.

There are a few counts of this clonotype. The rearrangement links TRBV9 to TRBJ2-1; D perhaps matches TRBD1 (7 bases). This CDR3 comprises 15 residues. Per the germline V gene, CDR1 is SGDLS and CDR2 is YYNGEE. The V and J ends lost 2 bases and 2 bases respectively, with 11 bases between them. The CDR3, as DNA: TGTGCCAGCAGCGTTGGCAGGGGGGCCTACAATGAGCAGTTCTTC. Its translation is CASSVGRGAYNEQFF.

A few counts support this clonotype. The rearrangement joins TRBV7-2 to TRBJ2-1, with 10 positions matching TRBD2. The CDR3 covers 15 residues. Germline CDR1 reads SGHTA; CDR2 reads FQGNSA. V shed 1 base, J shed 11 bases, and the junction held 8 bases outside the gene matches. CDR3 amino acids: CASSLVTSGNVKQFF. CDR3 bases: TGTGCCAGCAGCTTAGTTACTAGCGGGAACGTCAAGCAGTTCTTC.

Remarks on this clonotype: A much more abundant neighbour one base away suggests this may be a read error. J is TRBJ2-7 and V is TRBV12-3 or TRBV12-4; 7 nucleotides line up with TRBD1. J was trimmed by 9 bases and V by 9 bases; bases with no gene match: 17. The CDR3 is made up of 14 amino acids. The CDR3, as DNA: TGTGCCAGAAGTCATCCGGGACAGAGGGCCAGGCAGTACTTC. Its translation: CARSHPGQRARQYF.

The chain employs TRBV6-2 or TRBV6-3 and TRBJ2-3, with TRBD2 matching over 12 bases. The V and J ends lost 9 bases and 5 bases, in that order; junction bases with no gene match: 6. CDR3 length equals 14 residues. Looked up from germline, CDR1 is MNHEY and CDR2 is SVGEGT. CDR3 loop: CASRLAGVRDTQYF. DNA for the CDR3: TGTGCCAGTCGACTAGCGGGAGTCAGAGATACGCAGTATTTT.

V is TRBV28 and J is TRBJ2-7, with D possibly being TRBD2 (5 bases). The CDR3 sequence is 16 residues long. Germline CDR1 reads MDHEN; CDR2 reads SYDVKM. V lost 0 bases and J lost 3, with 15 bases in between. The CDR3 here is CASSLWPRGKGYEQYF. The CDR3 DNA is TGTGCCAGCAGTTTATGGCCCCGGGGAAAGGGCTACGAGCAGTACTTC.